This entry describes one T cell receptor (beta chain). The sample belongs to a study of chemoradiotherapy in HPV16-positive cancers. Study as a whole: Two HPV16-positive patients' cells yielded candidate HPV-specific clones and common motifs.

The ends were cut back, 4 bases at V and 4 bases at J, with 14 bases in the middle. This CDR3 contains 14 residues. Germline V CDR1 and CDR2: SGHTS, YDEGEE. Measured with immunoSEQ multiplex PCR; TCRdb has only the in-frame clones, and not every one. The repertoire holds approximately 30,000 clones, with about 88% as singletons. This chain joins TRBV5-8 and TRBJ1-1; tentatively, D is TRBD1 (5 bases). The source material was blood, sampled from a patient who underwent chemoradiotherapy. This TCR came from a human donor with HPV-associated anogenital cancer. CDR3 region: CASSRRTGGTEAFF. As DNA, the CDR3 is TGTGCCAGCAGCCGACGTACTGGGGGCACTGAAGCTTTCTTT.